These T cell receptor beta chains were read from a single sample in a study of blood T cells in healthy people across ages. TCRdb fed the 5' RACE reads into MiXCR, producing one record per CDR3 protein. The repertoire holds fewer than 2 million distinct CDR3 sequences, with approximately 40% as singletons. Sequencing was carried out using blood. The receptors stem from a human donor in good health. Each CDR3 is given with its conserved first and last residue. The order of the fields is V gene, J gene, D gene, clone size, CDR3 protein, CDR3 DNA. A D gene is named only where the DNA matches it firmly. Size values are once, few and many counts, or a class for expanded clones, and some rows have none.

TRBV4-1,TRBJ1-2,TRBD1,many,CASSHPAVGTGQSHYGYTF,TGCGCCAGCAGCCATCCGGCGGTAGGGACAGGCCAGAGTCACTATGGCTACACCTTC
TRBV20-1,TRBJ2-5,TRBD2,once,CSARSGLAWQETQYF,TGCAGTGCTAGATCCGGACTAGCGTGGCAAGAGACCCAGTACTTC
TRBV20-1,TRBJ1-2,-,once,CSAKTGEWNHGYTF,TGCAGTGCGAAGACGGGAGAATGGAACCATGGCTACACCTTC
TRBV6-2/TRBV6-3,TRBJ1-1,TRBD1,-,CASSRQGAMKRDAEAFF,TGTGCCAGCAGTAGGCAGGGGGCAATGAAAAGGGACGCTGAAGCTTTCTTT
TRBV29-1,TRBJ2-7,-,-,CSVAAQSYEQYF,TGCAGCGTTGCAGCCCAATCCTACGAGCAGTACTTC
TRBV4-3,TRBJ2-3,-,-,CASSQEYGLDLSYEQYF,TGCGCCAGCAGCCAAGAGTATGGGCTAGACCTATCCTACGAGCAGTATTTT
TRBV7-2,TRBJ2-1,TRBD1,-,CASSFGTGADEQFF,TGTGCCAGCAGCTTCGGAACAGGGGCGGATGAGCAGTTCTTC
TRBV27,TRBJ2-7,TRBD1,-,CASSEGTGRIGQYF,TGTGCCAGCAGTGAAGGGACAGGGCGCATCGGGCAGTACTTC
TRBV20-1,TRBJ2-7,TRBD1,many,CSARPALSGTAYEQYF,TGCAGTGCTCGACCCGCACTATCCGGGACAGCCTACGAGCAGTACTTC
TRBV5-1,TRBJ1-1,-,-,CASSVTGRAVSTEAFF,TGCGCCAGCAGCGTTACAGGGCGGGCGGTTAGCACTGAAGCTTTCTTT
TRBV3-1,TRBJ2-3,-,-,CASSPQWGGASTDTQYF,TGTGCCAGCAGCCCCCAATGGGGGGGGGCTAGCACAGATACGCAGTATTTT
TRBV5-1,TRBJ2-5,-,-,CAGSFLRGGQKGETQYF,TGCGCCGGCAGCTTCCTAAGGGGGGGACAGAAAGGAGAGACCCAGTACTTC